What follows are 3 T cell receptor beta chains derived from one specimen sequenced in a study of T cell clonality in common variable immunodeficiency. Study-level results: Common variable immunodeficiency TCR beta sequences reportedly had fewer deletions and N-nucleotide insertions.

Their antigens are not known. This table comes from immunoSEQ multiplex PCR, and its TCRdb copy is limited to in-frame clones, with some not included. This sample comprises about 30,000 clones, none seen once only. The sequenced sample consisted of peripheral blood mononuclear cells. These receptors were obtained from a human donor with common variable immunodeficiency.

There are a few counts of this clone. The read comes to an end 3 residues before the CDR3 does, leaving the germline J gene to fill in the end. V and J are TRBV6-1 and TRBJ1-2; D is undetermined. Germline CDR1 reads MNHNS; CDR2 reads SASEGT. Trimming left V 3 bases short and J 7 bases short, with 18 bases between. The CDR3 runs to 15 residues. The part of the CDR3 DNA that was read is TGTGCCAGCAGTGATAGGGCGAACGGAGCTTCTGGC. This translates into CASSDRANGASG. The full-length CDR3 reads as CASSDRANGASGYTF.

As for this clone: The read falls 3 residues short of the CDR3 end, and the missing part is taken from the germline J gene. The V gene is TRBV20-1, the J gene TRBJ2-1; 11 bases map to TRBD2. Germline lookup yields CDR1 DFQATT and CDR2 SNEGSKA (reference sequence). J gave up 7 bases and V 0 bases, and 5 bases lay outside the gene matches. The CDR3 has 15 amino acids. CDR3 protein: CSARDGTSGLNEQFF. The DNA read from the CDR3 is TGCAGTGCTAGAGATGGGACTAGCGGATTGAATGAG.

This clone was recorded a few times. Read sequence stops 3 residues before the CDR3 end, and the germline J gene provides the missing end. The chain uses TRBV6-2 or TRBV6-3 and TRBJ1-1; a possible D gene is TRBD1 (5 bases). V gave up 4 bases and J gave up 1 base, with 13 bases separating them. Looked up from germline, CDR1 is MNHEY and CDR2 is SVGEGT. This CDR3 spans 15 amino acids. The CDR3 spells CASSSPLGGNTEAFF. The sequenced part of the CDR3 DNA is TGTGCCAGCAGTTCCCCCCTGGGGGGGAACACTGAA.